This T cell receptor (beta chain) stems from a study of T cells in Graves' hyperthyroidism and ophthalmopathy. Background on the study: Peripheral blood sampling occurred at initial diagnosis, before any treatment. Notes on the study in general: Among thyroid clonotypes expanded above 0.001, most also appeared in blood.

On the basis of clinical symptoms, serum thyroxine and TRAb, thyroid ultrasound and orbital computed tomography, diagnoses were made. PBMCs stemmed from approximately 10 ml fresh peripheral blood. This clonotype was picked up a small number of times. As yet, its antigen is unknown. There were TCR beta CDR3 regions amplified from RNA transcripts. A first-round RT-PCR of the TCR CDR3 used the HTBI primer set. Each CDR3 protein gets one entry after TCRdb re-called the multiplex PCR reads with MiXCR. The sample consists of almost 500,000 distinct CDR3 sequences, roughly 23% of them appearing once. The germline V gene has CDR1 KGHDR and CDR2 SFDVKD. CDR3 length: 15 residues. V was cut by 4 bases and J by 5 bases, with 16 bases left in between.

The J gene is TRBJ1-2, the V gene TRBV24-1; D is unresolved. The sequencing sample was made of blood. This sequence originates from a woman aged 70 to 79 with Graves' ophthalmopathy. The CDR3, as DNA: TGTGCCACCAGTGACCCTAAGACATCTTTATATGGCTACACCTTC. Its protein is CATSDPKTSLYGYTF.